This T cell receptor beta chain was obtained from a study of shared clonotypes between healthy human individuals. Points on this clone: Antigen specificity is unknown. Other DNA sequences within the sample encode an identical CDR3.

Study-wide findings and caveats: Rarefaction indicated that sorted-subset sequencing remained incomplete although depth was large.

TCRdb's copy holds only in-frame clones and misses some; the assay was immunoSEQ multiplex PCR. Of over a million clones in the sample, under 80% were seen once. The ends lost 4 bases at V and 1 base at J; junction bases unmatched: 2. The germline CDR1 and CDR2 sequences are KGHSH and LQKENI. The CDR3 covers 17 residues. The rearrangement links TRBV18 to TRBJ2-2; 14 nucleotides match TRBD2. This receptor was taken from a man in his late teens or twenties in good health. The sample was memory CD4+ T cells sorted from blood. Subset indicated: CD45RA-negative fraction. CDR3 protein: CASSRGTSGRNTGELFF. The CDR3 DNA reads as TGTGCCAGCTCACGCGGGACTAGCGGGAGGAACACCGGGGAGCTGTTTTTT.